Listed here is a single T cell receptor (beta chain). Unmatched junction bases numbered 14, after V lost 1 base and J lost 8 bases. Germline-derived CDR1 and CDR2 are SGHAT and FQNNGV. The CDR3 extends over 17 amino acids. Per the original data handling: Reference gene primer amplification yielded estimated nucleated cell counts. TCRdb's copy holds only in-frame clones and misses some; the assay was immunoSEQ multiplex PCR. D and trimming come from the DNA, and the V and J calls and clone size come from that table. The sample has some 70,000 clones, more than 80% seen once. These data come from a study of blood T cell repertoires in COVID-19. On the study more broadly: Some COVID-19 samples were acute and others convalescent; all came from the United States, Italy and Spain. From T cells, B-cell-depleted T cells, or PBMCs came the material, which was cDNA or gDNA.

The material sequenced was peripheral blood. The origin of this receptor is a man aged 45 to 65 with acute or convalescent COVID-19. The V gene is TRBV11-2, the J gene TRBJ1-2; 9 bases line up with TRBD1. The CDR3 loop is CASSLGAGVQGAVGYTF. In DNA, the CDR3 is TGTGCCAGCAGCTTAGGAGCTGGGGTACAGGGGGCGGTGGGCTACACCTTC.